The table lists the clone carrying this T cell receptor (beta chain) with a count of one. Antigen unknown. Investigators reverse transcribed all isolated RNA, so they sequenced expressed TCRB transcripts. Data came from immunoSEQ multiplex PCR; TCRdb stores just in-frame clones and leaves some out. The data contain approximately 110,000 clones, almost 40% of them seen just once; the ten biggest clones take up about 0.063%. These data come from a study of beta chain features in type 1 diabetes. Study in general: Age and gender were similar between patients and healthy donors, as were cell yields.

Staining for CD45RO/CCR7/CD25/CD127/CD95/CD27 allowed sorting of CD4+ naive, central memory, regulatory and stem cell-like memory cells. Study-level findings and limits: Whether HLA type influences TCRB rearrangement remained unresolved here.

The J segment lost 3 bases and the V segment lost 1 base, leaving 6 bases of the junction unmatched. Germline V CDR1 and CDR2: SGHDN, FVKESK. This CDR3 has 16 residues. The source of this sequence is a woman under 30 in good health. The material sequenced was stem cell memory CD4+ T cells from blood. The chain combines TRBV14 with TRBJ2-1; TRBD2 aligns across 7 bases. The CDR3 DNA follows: TGTGCCAGCAGCCAAGTAGCCGGACTAGTCTACAATGAGCAGTTCTTC. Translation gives CASSQVAGLVYNEQFF.